The clone carrying this T cell receptor (beta chain) appeared once. What it binds is unknown. V was shortened by 6 bases and J by 0 bases, with 4 bases between the two germline ends. The CDR3 length is 12 residues. Per germline, CDR1 KGHSH and CDR2 LQKENI. Both 60 Vbeta primers and 13 Jbeta primers went into the PCR. Profiled with immunoSEQ multiplex PCR; TCRdb holds only in-frame clones, not every one. Seen here are some 170,000 clones, around 80% observed once, and the top ten hold roughly 3.5%. The data were taken from a study of cytomegalovirus exposure and HLA in healthy donors. Study-level points and caveats: Previously analyzed data showed that most TCR beta V segments were productive at a frequency of about 87% or about 30%. With further analysis later on, most CMV-associated TCR beta chains appeared HLA-restricted. TRBV6-2, TRBV6-3 and some other V segments were unresolvable in 87-base-pair reads.

This TCR came from a woman aged 60 to 75 in good health and CMV-seropositive. Sequenced material: PBMCs. The genes are TRBV18 and TRBJ2-3; D gene unclear. CDR3 region: CASSPSTDTQYF. The CDR3 region has the DNA TGTGCCAGCTCCCCTAGCACAGATACGCAGTATTTT.